The text below deals with one T cell receptor (beta chain). The antigen remains undetermined. Trimming took 6 bases from V and 2 from J; bases not matched to a gene: 4. Germline CDR1 is MNHNY and CDR2 is SVGAGI (reference sequence). This CDR3 contains 15 residues. This sample stems from a study of PD-1 blockade in classical Hodgkin lymphoma. Study-level background: The nivolumab dose that patients received was 3 mg/kg, given intravenously every 2 weeks.

Study-wide points: By C4D1, CD4+ diversity increased significantly, especially in complete responders. According to reports, newly diagnosed patients had lower baseline TCR diversity than healthy donors, and relapsed/refractory patients had lower baseline TCR diversity still.

Method: immunoSEQ multiplex PCR; TCRdb's copy keeps in-frame clones and lacks some. The data contain roughly 21,000 clones, approximately 85% of them seen just once; the ten biggest clones take up less than 15%. Time point in this sample: cycle 4 day 1 (C4D1), after around six weeks of nivolumab. Every patient experienced relapse after autologous stem cell transplantation, and brentuximab vedotin exposure varied. This TCR was sampled from a human donor with classical Hodgkin lymphoma. This sequence joins TRBV6-6 and TRBJ2-1; 10 bases map to TRBD2. The sequences come from peripheral blood mononuclear cells (PBMCs), collected before the fourth cycle of nivolumab. DNA for the CDR3: TGTGCCAGCAGGCCACTAGCGGGGCCCTACAATGAGCAGTTCTTC. Amino acid sequence: CASRPLAGPYNEQFF.